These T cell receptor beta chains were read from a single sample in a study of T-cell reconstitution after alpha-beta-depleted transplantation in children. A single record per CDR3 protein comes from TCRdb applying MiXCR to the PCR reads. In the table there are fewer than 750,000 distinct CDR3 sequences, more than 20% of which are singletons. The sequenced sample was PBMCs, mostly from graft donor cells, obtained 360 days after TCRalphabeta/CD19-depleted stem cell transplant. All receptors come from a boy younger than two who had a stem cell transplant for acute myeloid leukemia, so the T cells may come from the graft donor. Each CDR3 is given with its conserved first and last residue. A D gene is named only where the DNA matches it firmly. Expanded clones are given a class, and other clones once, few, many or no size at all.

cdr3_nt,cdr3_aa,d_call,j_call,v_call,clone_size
TGTGCCAGCTATAATCGACAGGGTGGTGGTGGCTACACCTTC,CASYNRQGGGGYTF,TRBD1,TRBJ1-2,TRBV28,many
TGTGCCAGCTCCCTGGGAGGGGCTAGCCTCAACACCGGGGAGCTGTTTTTT,CASSLGGASLNTGELFF,TRBD2,TRBJ2-2,TRBV5-6,-
TGTGCCAGCAGTTATACAGGGCCCTACGAGCAGTACTTC,CASSYTGPYEQYF,-,TRBJ2-7,TRBV12-3/TRBV12-4,many
TGCAGTGCTAGGATGACCCCCGGAATAGCGGGGTCCTACGAGCAGTACTTC,CSARMTPGIAGSYEQYF,TRBD2,TRBJ2-7,TRBV20-1,few
TGTGCCAGCAGTGACCCAGGGGGCAACGTCCTGACTTTC,CASSDPGGNVLTF,TRBD1,TRBJ2-6,TRBV28,-
TGTGCCAGCAGTACGGGGGGATACAATGAGCAGTTCTTC,CASSTGGYNEQFF,TRBD2,TRBJ2-1,TRBV25-1,-
TGTGCCAGCAGCGCCCAGGGAGGTCAAGAGACCCAGTACTTC,CASSAQGGQETQYF,-,TRBJ2-5,TRBV9,few
TGTGCCAGCAGTTACAACAGCGGCCGAAACGAGCAGTACTTC,CASSYNSGRNEQYF,-,TRBJ2-7,TRBV6-5,-
TGTGCCAGTAGTATAGCTGACCCAAGGGATACGCAGTATTTT,CASSIADPRDTQYF,-,TRBJ2-3,TRBV19,-
TGCAGCGTTGTAGTTGGAACCGGGGAGCTGTTTTTT,CSVVVGTGELFF,-,TRBJ2-2,TRBV29-1,-
TGCGCCAGCAGCCCCCGGGACAGGGGGCCAAGTGAGCAGTTCTTC,CASSPRDRGPSEQFF,TRBD1,TRBJ2-1,TRBV4-1,-
TGCAGTGCTAGAGATTTTATGACAGGCGGGCAGCCCCAGCATTTT,CSARDFMTGGQPQHF,-,TRBJ1-5,TRBV20-1,-
TGCGCCAGCAGCCAAGAGCGGCTATTTAATGAAAAACTGTTTTTT,CASSQERLFNEKLFF,-,TRBJ1-4,TRBV4-1,-
TGTGCCAGCAGCTTAATGGGAGGGGAGACTGAAGCTTTCTTT,CASSLMGGETEAFF,-,TRBJ1-1,TRBV11-2,many
TGTGCCAGCAGTTTAACGCGGTTGGAGACCCAGTACTTC,CASSLTRLETQYF,-,TRBJ2-5,TRBV27,few
TGTGCCAGCAGTAAACAGACCACTGAAGCTTTCTTT,CASSKQTTEAFF,-,TRBJ1-1,TRBV6-6,-
TGTGCCAGCAGCGAGGCAGGCTGGCCAGATACGCAGTATTTT,CASSEAGWPDTQYF,-,TRBJ2-3,TRBV6-1,many
TGCGCCAGCAGCTTGGAGGGACTTTCCTACGAGCAGTACTTC,CASSLEGLSYEQYF,-,TRBJ2-7,TRBV5-1,few
TGTGCCAGCAGTCCTCCCCCGGACTCCTACAATGAGCAGTTCTTC,CASSPPPDSYNEQFF,-,TRBJ2-1,TRBV6-2/TRBV6-3,-
TGTGCCAGCAGCTTTCCGGGGGTCAATTCACCCCTCCACTTT,CASSFPGVNSPLHF,-,TRBJ1-6,TRBV5-5,many
TGCAGTGCTAGAGGAGTATTGGCGGCTAGGAGGTCGGAGGCACCCCTCCACTTT,CSARGVLAARRSEAPLHF,-,TRBJ1-6,TRBV20-1,many
TGTGCCAGCAGTTCGGACGTAACAGATACGCAGTATTTT,CASSSDVTDTQYF,-,TRBJ2-3,TRBV7-9,few
TGTGCCAGCAGCTTGGCAGGTAGTAACCGAATGAACACTGAAGCTTTCTTT,CASSLAGSNRMNTEAFF,-,TRBJ1-1,TRBV5-6,few
TGCAGCGTCCCCCGTAACAGGAATGAGCAGTTCTTC,CSVPRNRNEQFF,-,TRBJ2-1,TRBV29-1,many
TGTGCCAGCAGTTACCAACCGGGACTCCCGCCCAATGAGCAGTTCTTC,CASSYQPGLPPNEQFF,-,TRBJ2-1,TRBV6-2/TRBV6-3,many
TGTGCCAGCAGTCGGACAGGGGTTTACGCCGGGGAGCTGTTTTTT,CASSRTGVYAGELFF,TRBD1,TRBJ2-2,TRBV25-1,many
TGTGCCAGCAGCCACCCGGGCCTGAACACTGAAGCTTTCTTT,CASSHPGLNTEAFF,-,TRBJ1-1,TRBV5-5,few
TGTGCCAGCAGCTCCGGTAGCGCCTGGCAAGAGACCCAGTACTTC,CASSSGSAWQETQYF,-,TRBJ2-5,TRBV7-2,-
TGCAGCGTTGAAATCCTAGCGGGGGGCGTCCTCACAGATACGCAGTATTTT,CSVEILAGGVLTDTQYF,TRBD2,TRBJ2-3,TRBV29-1,many
TGCAGCGACTACAGGAACACTGAAGCTTTCTTT,CSDYRNTEAFF,-,TRBJ1-1,TRBV29-1,-
TGCAGTGCTAACAGCTATGGCTACACCTTC,CSANSYGYTF,-,TRBJ1-2,TRBV20-1,many
TGCAGCGGGGGACAGGCCTACGAGCAGTACTTC,CSGGQAYEQYF,TRBD1,TRBJ2-7,TRBV29-1,many
TGTGCCAGCACAAGGGGGGACCAGTACGAGCAGTACTTC,CASTRGDQYEQYF,-,TRBJ2-7,TRBV25-1,few
TGTGCCACCAGTAGTAGCTCCTACAATGAGCAGTTCTTC,CATSSSSYNEQFF,-,TRBJ2-1,TRBV24-1,many
TGTGCCAGCAGCTTAGGTTTCGGTGGGGGAGGAGAGACCCAGTACTTC,CASSLGFGGGGETQYF,-,TRBJ2-5,TRBV7-6,few
TGCAGCGTCCTACAGGGGGGGGAGCAGTTCTTC,CSVLQGGEQFF,-,TRBJ2-1,TRBV29-1,-
TGCAGTGCTTCCAGTAGCTCCTACGAGCAGTACTTC,CSASSSSYEQYF,-,TRBJ2-7,TRBV20-1,many
TGCAGTGCTAGACTGTCTCGGACAGGGAGCACAGATACGCAGTATTTT,CSARLSRTGSTDTQYF,TRBD1,TRBJ2-3,TRBV20-1,few
TGTGCCACCTTGCAGGGGGACAGAACCTACGAGCAGTACTTC,CATLQGDRTYEQYF,TRBD1,TRBJ2-7,TRBV6-2/TRBV6-3,-
TGCAGTGCTAGGAGGGAAGCAGACAATTCCTATGGCTACACCTTC,CSARREADNSYGYTF,-,TRBJ1-2,TRBV20-1,few
TGTGCCAGCAGGATCGGAGGAGGGGATACGCAGTATTTT,CASRIGGGDTQYF,-,TRBJ2-3,TRBV2,few
TGCGCCAGCAGCTTGGTCAGCGTAGGGCTAGCGAACCAAGAGACCCAGTACTTC,CASSLVSVGLANQETQYF,-,TRBJ2-5,TRBV5-1,-
TGTGCCAGCAGCTTGGATCCAGATACGCAGTATTTT,CASSLDPDTQYF,-,TRBJ2-3,TRBV5-4,many
TGCGCCAGCAGCCCTTCTGTCTCGGGGGAATGGGATGAGCAGTTCTTC,CASSPSVSGEWDEQFF,-,TRBJ2-1,TRBV4-3,few
TGTGCCAGCAGCTTCTCCCCGGGACCGTACAATGAGCAGTTCTTC,CASSFSPGPYNEQFF,-,TRBJ2-1,TRBV11-3,-
TGTGCCAGCAACACCCTCCTTACAGGGACCACCGGGGAGCTGTTTTTT,CASNTLLTGTTGELFF,-,TRBJ2-2,TRBV6-1,few
TGTGCCAGCAGCCAAGATCAGGGAACTGGGGGCTACACCTTC,CASSQDQGTGGYTF,-,TRBJ1-2,TRBV14,few
TGTGCCACCAGTGATCCCCGGTATACCAATGAGCAGTTCTTC,CATSDPRYTNEQFF,-,TRBJ2-1,TRBV24-1,-
TGTGCCAGCAGCCCAGGACAGGGTCGGGTTGGGCAGTATTTT,CASSPGQGRVGQYF,TRBD1,TRBJ2-3,TRBV6-1,once
TGTGCCAGCAGCTTAGGGACGGGTTACAAAGAGACCCAGTACTTC,CASSLGTGYKETQYF,-,TRBJ2-5,TRBV11-2,few
TGCGCCAGCAGCTTGGGGACAGGGCCCTCAGGGGAGCTGTTTTTT,CASSLGTGPSGELFF,TRBD1,TRBJ2-2,TRBV5-1,many
TGCAGCGCCATAGCGGGGGGCCTATCTATGTACCAAGAGACCCAGTACTTC,CSAIAGGLSMYQETQYF,TRBD2,TRBJ2-5,TRBV29-1,-
TGTGCCAGCAGTTCGACTGGGACAGGGTGGGGAGATACGCAGTATTTT,CASSSTGTGWGDTQYF,TRBD1,TRBJ2-3,TRBV6-5,-
TGTGCCAGCAGCTCTACTAGCGGCCTTAGCACAGATACGCAGTATTTT,CASSSTSGLSTDTQYF,TRBD2,TRBJ2-3,TRBV7-2,-
TGTGCCAGCAGCTTGTTCGCTTGGGAAGTCAATGAGCAGTTCTTC,CASSLFAWEVNEQFF,-,TRBJ2-1,TRBV7-2,many